This T cell receptor (beta chain) derives from a study of vaccination and CD4 T cells after COVID-19. The CDR3 runs 16 residues. Trimming took 3 bases from V and 3 from J, leaving 16 bases between them. CDR1 is KGHDR and CDR2 is SFDVKD in the germline V gene. Sequencing of cultured CD4+ T cell DNA used the Oncomine TCR Beta short-read assay. MiXCR, run by TCRdb on the PCR reads, gives a single entry per CDR3 protein. The sample holds thousands of distinct CDR3 sequences, about two thirds seen once. This clonotype was found a few times. Its antigen is not identified. Treatment given: roughly 10-day PBMC culture with coronavirus spike peptide pools or control peptides (ViraFEST assay).

Sequencing was performed on CD4+ T cells from blood, cultured in vitro, taken before SARS-CoV-2 vaccination. The rearrangement joins TRBV24-1 to TRBJ2-5, with a possible D match to TRBD2 (6 bases). This receptor was identified in a human donor who had recovered from COVID-19. The CDR3: CATSDPGPGLKETQYF. The CDR3 DNA sequence: TGTGCCACCAGTGATCCGGGGCCGGGACTGAAAGAGACCCAGTACTTC.